A selection of T cell receptor beta chains follows, all from one sample in a study of cytomegalovirus exposure and HLA in healthy donors. Generated by immunoSEQ multiplex PCR, the TCRdb table keeps only in-frame clones and is missing some. The table shows roughly 150,000 clones, with more than 75% occurring only once. Input material: PBMCs. The receptor source for this set is a man between 18 and 35 years old in good health and CMV-seropositive. Both conserved end residues are part of each CDR3.

V	J	length	CDR3
TRBV25-1	TRBJ1-3	15	CASSDPGGAGNTIYF
TRBV28	TRBJ1-2	13	CASSLHGFYGYTF
TRBV10-3	TRBJ1-5	15	CAISEGQAHDQPQHF
TRBV2	TRBJ2-2	17	CASSAVGGQGDTGELFF
TRBV27	TRBJ1-2	14	CASSSFGTGGGYTF
TRBV9	TRBJ1-2	14	CASSVGGRDYGYTF
TRBV30	TRBJ2-1	12	CAWSLGVNEQFF
TRBV19	TRBJ2-7	15	CASSSIAGPSYEQYF
TRBV4-1	TRBJ2-2	16	CASSQFQGYNTGELFF
TRBV5-1	TRBJ2-7	12	CASSSGVYEQYF
TRBV7-2	TRBJ2-5	14	CASSLEDRQETQYF
TRBV9	TRBJ2-5	18	CASSKGTSGGMGRETQYF
TRBV7-9	TRBJ1-4	15	CASSPKRGAGEKLFF
TRBV7-2	TRBJ2-1	16	CASSLGTSSLGNEQFF
TRBV6-6	TRBJ2-7	15	CASSSDRTGVGEQYF
TRBV7-2	TRBJ1-2	16	CASSLQGHRGSYGYTF
TRBV7-9	TRBJ2-7	14	CASSPGRARDEQYF
TRBV2	TRBJ2-7	12	CASRDRGYEQYF
TRBV27	TRBJ1-1	14	CASSSDRGNTEAFF
TRBV5-1	TRBJ2-1	14	CASSFLAGGPEQFF
TRBV11-2	TRBJ1-4	15	CASSHSRGANEKLFF
TRBV5-8	TRBJ1-2	14	CASSPSLDSYGYTF
TRBV10-2	TRBJ2-3	15	CASRWTSGGEDTQYF